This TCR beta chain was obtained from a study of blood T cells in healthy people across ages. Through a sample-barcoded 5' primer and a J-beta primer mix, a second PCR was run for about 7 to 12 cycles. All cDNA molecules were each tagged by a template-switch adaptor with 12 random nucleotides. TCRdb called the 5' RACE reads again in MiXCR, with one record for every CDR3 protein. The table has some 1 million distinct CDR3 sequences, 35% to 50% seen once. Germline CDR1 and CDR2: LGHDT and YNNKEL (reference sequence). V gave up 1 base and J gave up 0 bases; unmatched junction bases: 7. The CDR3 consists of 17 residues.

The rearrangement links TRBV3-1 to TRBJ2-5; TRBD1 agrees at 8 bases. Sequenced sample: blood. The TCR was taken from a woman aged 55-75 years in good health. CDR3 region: CASSQVIDRGYQETQYF. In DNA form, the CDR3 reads TGTGCCAGCAGCCAAGTAATCGACAGGGGATACCAAGAGACCCAGTACTTC.